These T cell receptor beta chains were read from a single sample in a study of OX40 agonist ivuxolimab in advanced cancers. Clones were sequenced by immunoSEQ multiplex PCR, and TCRdb holds only the in-frame ones, with some missing. The table has roughly 48,000 clones, over 75% seen once; the top ten hold over 6.5%. Sample: CD4+ or CD8+ T cells sorted from blood, taken in a trial of the OX40 agonist ivuxolimab. The receptors originated from an adult with an advanced solid tumor such as melanoma, head and neck, liver or kidney cancer. The CDR3 runs from the conserved cysteine through the conserved F or W. The order of the fields is J gene, V gene, clone size, D gene, CDR3 protein, CDR3 DNA. The D gene is left open where the match is weak. Not all rows give a size; the values are once, few, many and, for expanded clones, a class.

TRBJ2-7 | TRBV14 | - | TRBD2 | CASSPLGGRTYEQYF | TGTGCCAGCAGCCCTCTGGGCGGGAGAACCTACGAGCAGTACTTC
TRBJ2-3 | TRBV5-1 | - | - | CASSLNSENTQYF | TGCGCCAGCAGCTTAAATAGCGAGAATACGCAGTATTTT
TRBJ2-7 | TRBV9 | - | - | CASSESQGGETEQYF | TGTGCCAGCAGCGAGAGTCAGGGGGGAGAGACCGAGCAGTACTTC
TRBJ2-7 | TRBV2 | few | TRBD2 | CASSERGAGGEQYF | TGTGCCAGCAGTGAACGCGGAGCGGGAGGCGAGCAGTACTTC
TRBJ1-2 | TRBV11-3 | - | - | CASSLGGGLGYTF | TGTGCCAGCAGCTTAGGCGGGGGGCTTGGCTACACCTTC
TRBJ2-7 | TRBV29-1 | - | - | CSVRGGGEQYF | TGCAGCGTTCGCGGGGGCGGCGAGCAGTACTTC
TRBJ2-1 | TRBV7-9 | - | - | CASSFTGYGQFF | TGTGCCAGCAGCTTCACAGGGTATGGGCAGTTCTTC
TRBJ1-2 | TRBV10-3 | - | - | CAISEGVPYGYTF | TGTGCCATCAGTGAGGGGGTTCCCTATGGCTACACCTTC
TRBJ2-1 | TRBV2 | - | - | CASSEPEEIDIYEQFF | TGTGCCAGCAGTGAACCGGAAGAGATCGATATATATGAGCAGTTCTTC
TRBJ2-5 | TRBV5-1 | - | TRBD2 | CASSSIAGGSETQYF | TGCGCCAGCAGCTCTATAGCGGGAGGCTCAGAGACCCAGTACTTC
TRBJ1-1 | TRBV6-1 | - | - | CASRSGRGTEAFF | TGTGCCAGCAGATCGGGTAGGGGCACTGAAGCTTTCTTT
TRBJ2-7 | TRBV7-2 | - | - | CASSFLWGHEQYF | TGTGCCAGCAGCTTCTTATGGGGGCACGAGCAGTACTTC
TRBJ1-2 | TRBV7-8 | - | TRBD1 | CASSLIRQGAGGYTF | TGTGCCAGCAGTCTTATACGACAGGGGGCCGGAGGCTACACCTTC
TRBJ1-1 | TRBV7-8 | - | - | CASSPGWGSQAFF | TGTGCCAGCAGCCCCGGGTGGGGATCCCAAGCTTTCTTT
TRBJ2-1 | TRBV11-3 | - | - | CASSRTSSHEQFF | TGTGCCAGCAGCCGAACTAGCTCCCATGAGCAGTTCTTC
TRBJ2-3 | TRBV9 | - | - | CASRVTGDPQISPDTQYF | TGTGCCAGCAGAGTGACAGGTGACCCACAGATTAGTCCAGATACGCAGTATTTT
TRBJ2-5 | TRBV5-1 | - | - | CASSFAPSGDAETQYF | TGCGCCAGCAGCTTCGCCCCTTCAGGGGATGCGGAGACCCAGTACTTC
TRBJ1-5 | TRBV18 | - | TRBD1 | CASSPGQSAQPQHF | TGTGCCAGCTCACCGGGACAGTCTGCTCAGCCCCAGCATTTT
TRBJ1-6 | TRBV19 | - | - | CASSIVGRGSYSPLHF | TGTGCCAGTAGTATAGTCGGCAGGGGTTCTTATTCACCCCTCCACTTT
TRBJ2-3 | TRBV10-1 | - | TRBD2 | CASSPGTSGISTDTQYF | TGCGCCAGCAGCCCCGGGACTAGCGGGATTAGCACAGATACGCAGTATTTT
TRBJ2-7 | TRBV5-4 | - | TRBD2 | CASSKTGLAGSYEQYF | TGTGCCAGCAGCAAGACGGGACTAGCGGGATCCTACGAGCAGTACTTC
TRBJ2-2 | TRBV5-1 | - | TRBD2 | CASRRTGGRTNTGELFF | TGCGCCAGCAGGAGGACTGGCGGGAGGACAAACACCGGGGAGCTGTTTTTT
TRBJ2-1 | TRBV19 | - | - | CASSINSVGLNEQFF | TGTGCCAGTAGTATAAACTCGGTGGGTCTCAATGAGCAGTTCTTC
TRBJ1-5 | TRBV2 | - | - | CASSRNEQPQHF | TGTGCCAGCAGTAGGAACGAACAGCCCCAGCATTTT
TRBJ1-2 | TRBV7-4 | - | TRBD1 | CASSQGQGYGYTF | TGTGCCAGCAGCCAAGGACAGGGCTATGGCTACACCTTC
TRBJ2-1 | TRBV10-1 | once | TRBD2 | CASRAGGGNEQFF | TGCGCCAGCAGGGCGGGAGGGGGAAATGAGCAGTTCTTC
TRBJ2-7 | TRBV6-4 | - | TRBD1 | CAGTPGTGLYEQYF | TGTGCCGGAACGCCAGGGACAGGGCTTTACGAGCAGTACTTC
TRBJ2-5 | TRBV9 | - | - | CASSVGGGNGGETQYF | TGTGCCAGCAGCGTAGGGGGAGGTAACGGTGGAGAGACCCAGTACTTC
TRBJ2-3 | TRBV11-2 | - | TRBD2 | CASSDSGLVVPPDTQYF | TGTGCCAGCAGCGACTCCGGACTAGTGGTCCCCCCAGATACGCAGTATTTT
TRBJ1-5 | TRBV7-8 | - | - | CASSQVTGFNQPQHF | TGTGCCAGCAGCCAAGTAACGGGGTTCAATCAGCCCCAGCATTTT
TRBJ2-7 | TRBV6-6 | - | TRBD2 | CALAGASHSYEQYF | TGTGCCTTAGCGGGGGCTAGCCACTCCTACGAGCAGTACTTC
TRBJ1-1 | TRBV10-3 | - | TRBD1 | CAISAAGGGYTEAFF | TGTGCCATCAGTGCTGCAGGGGGAGGGTATACTGAAGCTTTCTTT
TRBJ2-7 | TRBV5-6 | - | TRBD2 | CASSLSYGRPIYEQYF | TGTGCCAGCAGCTTGTCTTACGGGAGGCCCATTTACGAGCAGTACTTC
TRBJ2-7 | TRBV5-4 | - | TRBD2 | CASSSSGRAVYEQYF | TGTGCCAGCAGCTCTAGCGGGAGGGCTGTCTACGAGCAGTACTTC
TRBJ2-2 | TRBV19 | once | TRBD1 | CASSSRQGPRGELFF | TGTGCCAGTAGTTCCCGACAGGGTCCCAGAGGGGAGCTGTTTTTT